This T cell receptor beta chain emerged from a study of blood T cells in healthy people across ages. The ends were cut back, 4 bases at V and 2 bases at J, with 9 bases in the middle. The CDR3 contains 14 residues. Primed by a sample-barcoded 5' primer and a J-beta primer mix, a second PCR proceeded for roughly 7 to 12 cycles. A single record per CDR3 protein comes from TCRdb applying MiXCR to the 5' RACE reads. This table holds approximately 780,000 distinct CDR3 sequences, about a quarter found once. This clonotype was recorded only once. A further study also used this sample, focusing on T cells of mothers and their children. That source reports: Second-round PCR products received sample barcodes and 2-4 random nucleotides from the M1S primer.

This TCR came from a boy aged 5 to 17 in good health. The gene calls are TRBV12-3 or TRBV12-4 and TRBJ1-3; D ambiguous. Sequenced input: blood. The CDR3 loop is CASSSGYTGNTIYF. CDR3 nucleotides: TGTGCCAGCAGTTCCGGGTATACTGGAAACACCATATATTTT.